This T cell receptor beta chain was recovered during a study of shared clonotypes between healthy human individuals. Overall study: Per-donor plates numbered three CD4 naive, three CD4 memory, two CD8 naive and one CD8 memory. Study-level findings and limits: Sequencing depth was expected to affect clonotype sharing among donors.

The V gene lost 2 bases and the J gene lost 7 bases, with 11 bases spanning the gap. Germline-derived CDR1 and CDR2 are MDHEN and SYDVKM. This CDR3 spans 13 amino acids. An assay was performed, and its level was deep. Sequencing was performed with immunoSEQ multiplex PCR; in TCRdb, only in-frame clones are kept and a portion is missing. The sample comprises 660,000 or so clones, approximately 96% of which are singletons, and roughly 0.1% rests with the top ten. As for this clone: What it binds is not known.

Naive CD8 cells lacked CD45RO, underwent positive selection for CCR7 and left out terminally differentiated effector memory CD45RA+ cells. This TCR came from a woman between 25 and 40 years old in good health. Input material: naive CD8+ T cells sorted from blood. The chain recombines TRBV28 with TRBJ1-1, with D perhaps matching TRBD1 (5 bases). CDR3 sequence (DNA): TGTGCCAGCAGTTTAAGCGGGGCGGTTGAAGCTTTCTTT. Protein product: CASSLSGAVEAFF.